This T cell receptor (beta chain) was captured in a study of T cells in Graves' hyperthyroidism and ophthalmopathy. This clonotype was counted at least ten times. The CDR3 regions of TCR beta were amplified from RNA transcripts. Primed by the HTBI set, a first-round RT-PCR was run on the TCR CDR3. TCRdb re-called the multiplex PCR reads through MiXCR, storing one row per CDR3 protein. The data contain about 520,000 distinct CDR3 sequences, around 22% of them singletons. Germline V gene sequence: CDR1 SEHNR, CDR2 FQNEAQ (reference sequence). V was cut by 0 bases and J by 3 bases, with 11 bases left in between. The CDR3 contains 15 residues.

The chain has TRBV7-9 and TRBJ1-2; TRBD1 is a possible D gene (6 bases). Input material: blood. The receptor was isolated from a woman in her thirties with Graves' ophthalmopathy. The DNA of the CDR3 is TGTGCCAGCAGCTTAGCTTCGGGGGCCGACTATGGCTACACCTTC. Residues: CASSLASGADYGYTF.